This T cell receptor beta chain was found in a study of spatial heterogeneity in lung cancer (dated by TCRdb to about 2019). General notes on the study: Beta-chain transcripts were consistently detected in greater numbers than alpha-chain transcripts, which likely reflected higher beta-chain transcript abundance. TCR repertoire features were related to nonsynonymous mutation counts determined by whole-exome sequencing of tumor tissue. In the raw uncorrected reads, each unique combination of TCR and UMI appeared on average more than ten times. In non-small cell lung cancer, the study quantitatively compared TCR alpha and beta repertoires across several tumor regions, matched nontumor lung, and blood. At surgery, both alpha and beta chains were TCR-sequenced in roughly 200 tumor regions, about 64 matched nontumor lung samples and some 56 PBMC samples. In tumor regions, TCR transcript counts showed a strong correlation with a T cell transcriptional module score derived from matched bulk RNA-seq. Beyond this particular receptor, the publication reports: Estimated TCR-seq coverage of tumor T cells was only roughly 7.3% for alpha chains and 12% to 15% for beta chains. Counts of ubiquitous and regional expanded TCRs correlated with counts of ubiquitous and regional nonsynonymous mutations, respectively. Confirming at a functional level the hypothesis that regional TCRs recognize regional mutations was considered to require additional single-cell paired TCR alpha and beta sequencing. The number of expanded intratumoral alpha and beta TCRs correlated with the tumor nonsynonymous mutation count.

The time point tag for this specimen amounts to: sample taken at primary tumor resection. Donors were some 78 patients with early-stage, untreated non-small cell lung cancer from the lung TRACERx cohort. TCR sequencing used whole RNA extracted from tumor and nontumor lung tissue, or from cryopreserved PBMC samples, without cell sorting. Only patients for whom sufficient RNA was available from at least two tumor regions were selected for TCR sequencing. Tumor and adjacent nontumor lung specimens were reviewed by a lung pathologist before selection. The library was made by 5' RACE. The sample was run on a NextSeq 500. To allow correction of PCR and sequencing errors, the TCR library protocol tagged every TCR cDNA molecule with a unique molecular identifier. As for the authors' bioinformatics: TCR identification, UMI-based error correction and CDR3 extraction were all carried out with Decombinator tools. Expanded TCRs were defined as those above a frequency of 2 per 1,000, corresponding to the top 1% of the tumor frequency distribution. Expanded tumor TCRs were classed as regional if statistically deemed absent (corrected P<0.05) from at least one tumor region, otherwise ubiquitous. Rényi diversity was computed with the R vegan package after subsampling each repertoire 100 times to 5,000 TCRs. CDR3 similarity networks were built from amino acid triplet string-kernel similarity, connecting CDR3s with pairwise similarity above 0.82. TCRdb reran the public reads through fastp at Q25 and MiXCR, keeping productive beta chains. Identical CDR3 proteins give one entry, which carries the most common genes and DNA. The V and J calls were not made by the authors but by TCRdb's processing. The sample data list 4,500 to 6,000 distinct CDR3 sequences, and 7% to 8% of these were observed just once. The top ten clonotypes cover 15% to 20% of the sample.

V loses 1 base, J loses 0 bases, and the germline ends lie 5 bases apart. The CDR3 sequence holds 14 residues, the cysteine and phenylalanine included. Of the read, only the CDR3 DNA is kept; its 42 bases are in frame from base 1. CDR1 and CDR2 are read off the germline V gene as SGHTA and FQGNSA. Relative to its sample, this clonotype is medium-sized (0.01 to 0.1%). The antigen it recognizes is unknown. The sample holds no much larger clone one base away, and base qualities are not on file. The clonotype originates from a female donor with early-stage non-small cell lung cancer. Recombination linked TRBV7-2 to TRBJ2-3; the D gene cannot be named for sure. The source was lung tumor tissue, collected at surgery. The CDR3 here reads CASSLGHSTDTQYF. The nucleotide sequence is TGTGCCAGCAGCTTAGGGCACAGCACAGATACGCAGTATTTT.